The clone carrying this TCR beta chain was picked up a small number of times. Its antigen is not known. TCR alpha and TCR beta cDNA libraries carrying sample barcodes and UMIs were produced by 5'RACE using constant-segment primers. Via MiXCR, TCRdb re-called the 5' RACE reads, giving one row per CDR3 protein. The sample comprises approximately 89,000 distinct CDR3 sequences, around a quarter of which are singletons, and 42% rests with the top ten. The CDR3 runs to 13 residues. Trimming took off 10 bases at V and 4 bases at J, with 15 bases between the two ends. This sample is drawn from a study of T-cell memory formation after mild COVID-19. Overall study: Each donor largely had its own TCR clusters.

General study results and limits: Later expanders leaned CD4+, whereas clones that contracted between day 15 and 85 were balanced CD4/CD8. The pre-infection memory compartment contained some responding clones, suggesting cross-reactive memory joined.

The sequenced sample was PBMCs or a T cell subset sorted from them (not recorded which). The rearrangement uses TRBV12-3 or TRBV12-4 and TRBJ2-3; a possible D gene is TRBD2 (6 bases). This TCR was sampled from a young man who had mild COVID-19 (a few samples of this study predate the infection). Cell type and time point are not known. The CDR3 region has the DNA TGTGCCATCGACGGGACTGGTGCAGATACGCAGTATTTT. Translating it yields CAIDGTGADTQYF.